A selection of T cell receptor beta chains follows, all from one sample in a study of response to subunit inactivated influenza vaccine. Via MiXCR, TCRdb re-called the RT-PCR reads, giving one row per CDR3 protein. Here the sample spans some 550,000 distinct CDR3 sequences, approximately 20% being singletons. Another study also made use of these data, one on T cells expressing NK-cell markers.

The sample was CD4+ T cells sorted from PBMCs, taken 11 to 12 days after vaccination. The source of these receptors is a man aged 50 or older who received an inactivated influenza vaccine. The CDR3 runs from the conserved cysteine through the conserved F or W.

TRBV7-2,TRBJ2-3,CASSLEASGSTDTQYF
TRBV12-3/TRBV12-4,TRBJ2-2,CASRLAGGGGELFF
TRBV20-1,TRBJ2-3,CSARGGTSRGDTQYF
TRBV7-2,TRBJ2-4,CASSLSLAEAKNIQYF
TRBV6-1,TRBJ1-1,CASSERFRAGSTEAFF
TRBV5-1,TRBJ2-7,CASSLDRAYEQYF
TRBV5-1,TRBJ1-1,CASSLQTGSTEAFF
TRBV28,TRBJ2-7,CASSSPNGGQLKQYF
TRBV6-1,TRBJ2-7,CASSLTGQSSYEQYF
TRBV7-2,TRBJ2-5,CASSRVIQETQYF
TRBV4-2,TRBJ2-2,CASSQGMTTGELFF
TRBV6-2/TRBV6-3,TRBJ1-5,CASSYSTGRNQPQHF
TRBV20-1,TRBJ1-6,CSAGGRSSYNSPLHF
TRBV11-2,TRBJ2-1,CASTIPITSGRYNEQFF
TRBV19,TRBJ2-3,CASSQTLGLGTDTQYF
TRBV28,TRBJ2-4,CASSLTGRENIQYF
TRBV20-1,TRBJ2-3,CSPFGRADTQYF
TRBV5-1,TRBJ2-2,CASSFTSGRTGELFF